The 30 T cell receptor beta chains presented below share a single source sample, sequenced in a study of blood T cells in healthy people across ages. A second PCR, run for about 7 to 11 cycles, used a sample-barcoded 5' primer plus a J-beta primer mix. MiXCR, applied by TCRdb to the 5' RACE reads, yields one record per CDR3 protein. The data contain hundreds of thousands of distinct CDR3 sequences, 58% of them singletons. The sequenced sample consisted of blood. All receptors derive from a man younger than 40 in good health.

V and J are TRBV7-9 and TRBJ2-1; the D gene could be TRBD1 or TRBD2 (6 bases each). The J call is uncertain, as TRBJ2-7 better fits the DNA end. The CDR3 covers 14 residues. Germline loops: CDR1 SEHNR, CDR2 FQNEAQ (reference sequence). The CDR3 DNA reads TGTGCCAGCAGCGCCGGGGGCCCCTACAATGAGCAGTACTTC. Residues: CASSAGGPYNEQYF.

This chain uses TRBV27 with TRBJ2-2; D is ambiguous. The CDR3 loop spans 14 amino acids. V was trimmed by 6 bases and J by 5 bases, leaving 13 bases between them. The germline gives CDR1 MNHEY, CDR2 SMNVEV (reference sequence). CDR3 nucleotides: TGTGCCAGCAGGTTACTGGGTGGGACCGGGGAGCTGTTTTTT. Its protein is CASRLLGGTGELFF.

The genes are TRBV5-5 and TRBJ2-7, with TRBD1 matching over 7 bases. The CDR3 covers 15 residues. Trimming cost V 0 bases and J 3 bases; bases outside gene matches: 6. The V gene's germline CDR1 is SGHKS and CDR2 YYEKEE (reference sequence). The CDR3 DNA is TGTGCCAGCAGCTTGGGACCGGACAGGCACTACGAGCAGTACTTC. It translates to CASSLGPDRHYEQYF.

The chain links TRBV10-3 to TRBJ2-3; the D gene is possibly TRBD2 (6 bases). Germline-derived CDR1 and CDR2 are ENHRY and SYGVKD. The CDR3 runs 16 residues. V gave up 7 bases and J gave up 2 bases, with 19 bases separating them. The CDR3 protein is CAINPDRAGSTDTQYF. In DNA, the CDR3 is TGTGCCATCAATCCCGACAGAGCGGGCTCCACAGATACGCAGTATTTT.

This clonotype turned up a few times. The CDR3 bases are TGTGCCAGCAGACTAAGTCTAGCGCTTACCAATGAGCAGTTCTTC. It is translated as CASRLSLALTNEQFF. The rearrangement uses TRBV27 and TRBJ2-1, with D perhaps TRBD2 (6 bases). Trimming removed 6 bases at V and 6 bases at J, with 18 bases between. The CDR3 consists of 15 residues. In germline, CDR1 is MNHEY, CDR2 SMNVEV (reference sequence).

The chain combines TRBV7-9 with TRBJ1-5, with D perhaps matching TRBD1 (5 bases). The length of the CDR3 is 16 residues. V shed 5 bases and J shed 1 base, with 15 bases lying between them. Germline V gene sequence: CDR1 SEHNR, CDR2 FQNEAQ (reference sequence). DNA for the CDR3: TGTGCCAGCAGCCCAGGCGGGGGGGTGAGCAATCAGCCCCAGCATTTT. Translation gives CASSPGGGVSNQPQHF.

This chain uses TRBV4-3 with TRBJ2-7; D gene uncertain. V was clipped by 0 bases and J by 2 bases, with 11 bases between them. Germline CDR1 is LGHNA and CDR2 is YSLEER. The CDR3 is 15 amino acids. The CDR3 region has the DNA TGCGCCAGCAGCCAAGAGTATACAATGACCTACGAGCAGTACTTC. Amino acids: CASSQEYTMTYEQYF.

J is TRBJ2-7 and V is TRBV18; 7 positions agree with TRBD1. V lost 3 bases and J lost 7; bases outside the gene matches: 12. CDR3 length equals 15 residues. Germline CDR1 is KGHSH and CDR2 is LQKENI. CDR3 sequence reads: CASSPTGALYNEQYF. The CDR3 DNA sequence: TGTGCCAGCTCACCCACAGGGGCACTCTACAATGAGCAGTACTTC.

This rearrangement joins TRBV7-2 to TRBJ1-1; a weak D match, TRBD1 (5 bases). V lost 2 bases and J lost 1, with 14 bases in between. Germline V gene lookup returns CDR1 SGHTA and CDR2 FQGNSA. This CDR3 contains 16 residues. The CDR3 loop is CASSLFGWGRNTEAFF. The CDR3, as DNA: TGTGCCAGCAGCTTATTCGGCTGGGGCAGGAACACTGAAGCTTTCTTT.

V gene TRBV7-2 combines with J gene TRBJ1-2; D remains unclear. Looked up from germline, CDR1 is SGHTA and CDR2 is FQGNSA. Trimming took off 1 base at V and 8 bases at J, with 8 bases between the two ends. CDR3 length: 12 residues. The CDR3 bases are TGTGCCAGCAGCTTAGTGGGATGGGGCTACACCTTC. This sequence encodes CASSLVGWGYTF. The whole variable domain, remainder taken from reference TRBV7-2 and TRBJ1-2, is GAGVSQSPSNKVTEKGKDVELRCDPISGHTALYWYRQSLGQGLEFLIYFQGNSAPDKSGLPSDRFSAERTGGSVSTLTIQRTQQEDSAVYLCASSLVGWGYTFGSGTRLTVV.

The V gene is TRBV20-1, the J gene TRBJ1-2, with a weak D call TRBD1 (5 bases). The V and J ends lost 5 bases and 4 bases respectively, with 14 bases between them. Looked up from germline, CDR1 is DFQATT and CDR2 is SNEGSKA (reference sequence). The CDR3 totals 13 residues. Here the CDR3 DNA reads TGCAGTGCTGAGCTGACAGCTTCCTATGGCTACACCTTC. Its protein is CSAELTASYGYTF.

The CDR3 sequence: CASSPTRVSTGELFF. CDR3 DNA sequence: TGTGCCAGCAGTCCAACCAGGGTTAGCACCGGGGAGCTGTTTTTT. The chain uses TRBV7-9 and TRBJ2-2, with a tentative D call TRBD1 (5 bases). From germline, CDR1 is SEHNR and CDR2 FQNEAQ (reference sequence). The CDR3 contains 15 residues. V lost 6 bases and J lost 4, with 15 bases in between. Drawing the rest from reference TRBV7-9 and TRBJ2-2, the complete variable domain is DTGVSQNPRHKITKRGQNVTFRCDPISEHNRLYWYRQTLGQGPEFLTYFQNEAQLEKSRLLSDRFSAERPKGSFSTLEIQRTEQGDSAMYLCASSPTRVSTGELFFGEGSRLTVL.

This clonotype was counted between two and nine times. V is TRBV6-5 and J is TRBJ2-3, with D possibly being TRBD1 (6 bases). The V gene's germline CDR1 is MNHEY and CDR2 SVGAGI. V lost 6 bases to trimming and J lost 5 bases, with 21 bases between them. CDR3 length: 16 residues. The CDR3 coding sequence is TGTGCCAGCAGCCGCAGGGGAACCGTTTACGGAGATACGCAGTATTTT. This encodes CASSRRGTVYGDTQYF.

This clonotype occurred many times. The V and J genes are TRBV4-3 and TRBJ2-7; D perhaps matches TRBD2 (6 bases). CDR1 and CDR2 (germline): LGHNA, YSLEER. The CDR3 sequence is 15 residues long. The V end lost 0 bases, the J end lost 0 bases, and 9 bases lay between the germline ends. The CDR3 is CASSQERGNSYEQYF. CDR3 in DNA: TGCGCCAGCAGCCAAGAGCGCGGGAACTCCTACGAGCAGTACTTC.

This chain uses TRBV4-3 with TRBJ2-5; 8 nucleotides match TRBD2. The CDR3 length is 15 residues. CDR1 and CDR2 from the germline V gene are LGHNA and YSLEER. V shed 4 bases, J shed 2 bases, and the junction held 6 bases outside the gene matches. In DNA form, the CDR3 reads TGCGCCAGCAGCCTCGAGCGGGAGTGGCAAGAGACCCAGTACTTC. It encodes CASSLEREWQETQYF.

There are a few counts of this clonotype. In DNA, the CDR3 is TGTGCCAGCAGCCCGGAGGCCTTGAGCTCCTACGAGCAGTACTTC. As protein: CASSPEALSSYEQYF. The chain is built from TRBV7-2 and TRBJ2-7; D perhaps matches TRBD2 (5 bases). This CDR3 region has 15 residues. V lost 5 bases and J lost 0, with 14 bases in between. Germline V gives CDR1 SGHTA, CDR2 FQGNSA.

Points on this clonotype: A much larger clone differs from this one at a single base, so this may be a read error. The chain uses TRBV7-9 and TRBJ2-4, with D hard to call. This CDR3 is 12 amino acids long. CDR1 is SEHNR, CDR2 FQNEAQ, per germline (reference sequence). V lost 1 base and J lost 4, with 2 bases in between. As DNA, the CDR3 is TGTGCCAGCAGCTTAGGGAAAAACATTCAGTACTTC. Translating it yields CASSLGKNIQYF.

The V call is TRBV6-6, the J call TRBJ2-7; TRBD2 aligns across 12 bases. Germline values: CDR1 MNHNY, CDR2 SVGAGI (reference sequence). The CDR3 consists of 15 residues. Unmatched junction bases numbered 7, after V lost 5 bases and J lost 5 bases. The DNA of the CDR3 is TGTGCCAGCAGTATACTAGCGGGAGGAATCCACGAGCAGTACTTC. Translating it yields CASSILAGGIHEQYF.

This clonotype was detected a few times. In DNA form, the CDR3 reads TGCAGCGTTGTCGGTTGGAATAAAGAGACCCAGTACTTC. It specifies CSVVGWNKETQYF. The gene calls are TRBV29-1 and TRBJ2-5, with D unresolved. This CDR3 has 13 residues. The ends were cut back, 4 bases at V and 3 bases at J, with 12 bases in the middle. The germline gives CDR1 SQVTM, CDR2 ANQGSEA. Complete variable domain (other parts from reference TRBV29-1 and TRBJ2-5): SAVISQKPSRDICQRGTSLTIQCQVDSQVTMMFWYRQQPGQSLTLIATANQGSEATYESGFVIDKFPISRPNLTFSTLTVSNMSPEDSSIYLCSVVGWNKETQYFGPGTRLLVL.

This clonotype was picked up a small number of times. The chain combines TRBV27 with TRBJ2-3; possible D gene TRBD2, 7 bases. The CDR3 is 17 amino acids. Trimming cost V 8 bases and J 2 bases, with 23 bases left between them. Germline V lookup: CDR1 MNHEY, CDR2 SMNVEV (reference sequence). CDR3 residues: CASGVGRGHLNTDTQYF. The CDR3 DNA sequence: TGTGCCAGCGGGGTTGGGCGGGGGCATCTAAACACAGATACGCAGTATTTT.

This clonotype was counted between two and nine times. The chain uses TRBV28 and TRBJ2-3; a possible D gene is TRBD1 (5 bases). CDR1 is MDHEN, CDR2 SYDVKM, per germline. This CDR3 spans 13 amino acids. Trimming shortened V by 9 bases and J by 7 bases, and 17 bases separated the two germline ends. CDR3 in DNA: TGTGCCAGTATTGGGGCAAGCCCCAATACGCAGTATTTT. Amino acids: CASIGASPNTQYF. Combining the CDR3 with reference TRBV28 and TRBJ2-3 gives the whole variable domain DVKVTQSSRYLVKRTGEKVFLECVQDMDHENMFWYRQDPGLGLRLIYFSYDVKMKEKGDIPEGYSVSREKKERFSLILESASTNQTSMYLCASIGASPNTQYFGPGTRLTVL.

A few counts support this clonotype. The V gene is TRBV4-1, the J gene TRBJ2-1, with 8 bases fitting TRBD2. CDR1 and CDR2 from the germline V gene are MGHRA and YSYEKL. Trimming removed 3 bases from V and 6 bases from J; junction bases left unmatched: 10. This CDR3 region has 16 residues. The chain's CDR3 is CASSHRRGLVANEQFF. The CDR3 bases are TGCGCCAGCAGCCACCGCCGGGGACTAGTCGCCAATGAGCAGTTCTTC.

In its sample, this clonotype was seen once. The rearrangement uses TRBV7-2 and TRBJ2-3; 9 positions agree with TRBD1. The CDR3 is 15 residues long. Germline values: CDR1 SGHTA, CDR2 FQGNSA. The junction had 7 bases not matched to a gene; V was cut back by 4 bases and J by 5 bases. The CDR3 DNA sequence: TGTGCCAGCAGCTCATGGACAGGGGTTGGAGATACGCAGTATTTT. Protein product: CASSSWTGVGDTQYF. The entire variable domain, with the rest obtained from reference TRBV7-2 and TRBJ2-3, is as follows: GAGVSQSPSNKVTEKGKDVELRCDPISGHTALYWYRQSLGQGLEFLIYFQGNSAPDKSGLPSDRFSAERTGGSVSTLTIQRTQQEDSAVYLCASSSWTGVGDTQYFGPGTRLTVL.

CDR3 bases: TGTGCCAGCAGCCAGGCTTGGGAGACCCAGTACTTC. It specifies CASSQAWETQYF. This chain joins TRBV7-2 and TRBJ2-7; no firm D call. The end of the DNA aligns better with TRBJ2-5, so the J call may be wrong. The CDR3 loop spans 12 amino acids. Germline CDR1 SGHTA, CDR2 FQGNSA.

This chain links TRBV20-1 with TRBJ2-1; 12 bases map to TRBD2. The CDR3 sequence is 18 residues long. Trimming took 2 bases from V and 0 from J; bases not matched to a gene: 8. The V gene's germline CDR1 is DFQATT and CDR2 SNEGSKA (reference sequence). Written as DNA, the CDR3 is TGCAGTGCTAGACCGGGACTAGCGGGCCTTAGCTCCTACAATGAGCAGTTCTTC. Amino acids: CSARPGLAGLSSYNEQFF.

V is TRBV7-2 and J is TRBJ2-7; a weak D match, TRBD1 (6 bases). V was trimmed by 6 bases and J by 4 bases, leaving 16 bases between them. CDR3 size: 14 residues. From germline, CDR1 is SGHTA and CDR2 FQGNSA. The CDR3 DNA reads TGTGCCAGCAGAAAAAGTCGACAGGATTACGAGCAGTACTTC. Its translation is CASRKSRQDYEQYF.

V usage is TRBV7-2 and J usage is TRBJ1-4, with D uncertain. Trimming shortened V by 5 bases and J by 6 bases, and 13 bases separated the two germline ends. There are 14 residues in the CDR3. Germline CDR1 is SGHTA and CDR2 is FQGNSA. DNA for the CDR3: TGTGCCAGCAGCCACCCAGGCAGAGATGAAAAACTGTTTTTT. This codes for CASSHPGRDEKLFF.

The chain links TRBV6-2 or TRBV6-3 to TRBJ2-7; 9 bases are a match to TRBD1. This CDR3 is built from 15 residues. Germline-derived CDR1 and CDR2 are MNHEY and SVGEGT. V shed 6 bases, J shed 5 bases, and the junction held 11 bases outside the gene matches. The CDR3 region has the DNA TGTGCCAGCAGGTCCGCCGGGACAGGGTCCCACGAGCAGTACTTC. Translating gives CASRSAGTGSHEQYF.

J is TRBJ1-6 and V is TRBV6-1, with TRBD1 matching over 7 bases. V gave up 6 bases and J gave up 3 bases; unmatched junction bases: 5. This CDR3 is 15 amino acids long. Per germline, CDR1 MNHNS and CDR2 SASEGT. The CDR3 coding sequence is TGTGCCAGCAGGATGGGACAGAACTATAATTCACCCCTCCACTTT. This gives the protein CASRMGQNYNSPLHF.

The rearrangement links TRBV6-2 or TRBV6-3 to TRBJ2-5; possible D gene TRBD2, 6 bases. TRBJ2-7 matches the DNA end more closely, so the J call is doubtful. Per the germline V gene, CDR1 is MNHEY and CDR2 is SVGEGT. This CDR3 comprises 16 residues. The CDR3: CASSYPTGERGAEQYF. The CDR3 coding sequence is TGTGCCAGCAGTTACCCAACGGGGGAGAGGGGCGCCGAGCAGTACTTC.